This T cell receptor beta chain derives from a study of shared clonotypes between healthy human individuals. Overall study findings and caveats: As a rule, naive subsets had a larger estimated richness than memory subsets.

Each subset's genomic DNA was shared equally among a number of immunoSEQ plates. Profiling relied on immunoSEQ multiplex PCR, and the TCRdb table lists in-frame clones only, not all of them. In the table there are roughly 1.4 million clones, approximately 98.5% of which are singletons. The CDR3 spans 13 residues. J was trimmed by 4 bases and V by 3 bases; bases with no gene match: 3. Germline CDR1 reads SEHNR; CDR2 reads FQNEAQ (reference sequence). Comment on this clone: The antigen remains unidentified. The same CDR3 also results from other DNA sequences found in this sample.

The specimen sequenced was naive CD4+ T cells sorted from blood. Subset described: CD45RA+ positively selected. The rearrangement links TRBV7-9 to TRBJ2-7; 7 bases match TRBD2. The clonotype originates from a man aged 30 to 39 in good health. The CDR3 coding sequence is TGTGCCAGCAGCTTCGAGGGAGGGTACGAGCAGTACTTC. Translation: CASSFEGGYEQYF.